Reported below is one TCR beta chain. Its antigen remains unidentified. The record originates from a study of cytomegalovirus exposure and HLA in healthy donors. About the study: HLA-typed donors contributed around 88 million unique TCRs, which were held in an early data release.

V lost 7 bases to trimming and J lost 0 bases, with 15 bases between them. CDR1 SGHAT and CDR2 FQDESV come from the germline V gene (reference sequence). This CDR3 region has 15 residues. Primers for the PCR totalled 60 Vbeta and 13 Jbeta. Generated by immunoSEQ multiplex PCR, the TCRdb table keeps only in-frame clones and is missing some. There are around 140,000 clones in the sample; approximately 77% occur only once, and over 1.3% lies in the top ten. Findings of the study overall: The majority of CMV-associated TCR beta chains were reported as apparently HLA-restricted in a later analysis. The authors judged a highly shared variant cluster likely a sequencing artifact.

This clonotype originated in a woman aged 40-49 years in good health and CMV-seronegative. The chain has TRBV11-1 and TRBJ1-1; D might be TRBD1 (5 bases). Sample: PBMCs. The CDR3 is CASKTSTDLNTEAFF. CDR3 sequence (DNA): TGTGCCAGCAAAACATCGACAGACCTGAACACTGAAGCTTTCTTT. The whole variable domain, filled in from reference TRBV11-1 and TRBJ1-1, reads EAEVAQSPRYKITEKSQAVAFWCDPISGHATLYWYRQILGQGPELLVQFQDESVVDDSQLPKDRFSAERLKGVDSTLKIQPAELGDSAMYLCASKTSTDLNTEAFFGQGTRLTVV.